This T cell receptor beta chain was retrieved from a study of Graves' ophthalmopathy and Graves' hyperthyroidism. Background on the study: Investigators collected peripheral blood at initial diagnosis, before any treatment was given.

General study points: Blood also held most thyroid clonotypes expanded above 0.001 frequency.

Active ophthalmopathy (CAS at least 3, NOSPECS at least 4), lasting under 3 months. The authors isolated PBMCs from about 10 ml of fresh peripheral blood. RNA transcripts yielded amplified TCR beta CDR3 regions. An initial RT-PCR round employing HTBI primers preceded a second-round multiplex PCR. TCRdb processed the multiplex PCR reads anew with MiXCR; each CDR3 protein has one entry. Among about 210,000 distinct CDR3 sequences listed, about 32% were seen once. There are many counts of this clonotype. Antigen specificity is unknown. Sequenced material: peripheral blood. This TCR was recovered from a man in his forties or fifties with Graves' ophthalmopathy.

The CDR3, as DNA: TGTGCCAGCAGTCGGGGACAGGTCCTGAGTACTGAAGCTTTCTTT. It codes for CASSRGQVLSTEAFF. V and J are TRBV28 and TRBJ1-1; the match to TRBD1 covers 8 bases. Looked up from germline, CDR1 is MDHEN and CDR2 is SYDVKM. The J segment lost 5 bases and the V segment lost 5 bases, leaving 10 bases of the junction unmatched. This CDR3 is built from 15 residues.